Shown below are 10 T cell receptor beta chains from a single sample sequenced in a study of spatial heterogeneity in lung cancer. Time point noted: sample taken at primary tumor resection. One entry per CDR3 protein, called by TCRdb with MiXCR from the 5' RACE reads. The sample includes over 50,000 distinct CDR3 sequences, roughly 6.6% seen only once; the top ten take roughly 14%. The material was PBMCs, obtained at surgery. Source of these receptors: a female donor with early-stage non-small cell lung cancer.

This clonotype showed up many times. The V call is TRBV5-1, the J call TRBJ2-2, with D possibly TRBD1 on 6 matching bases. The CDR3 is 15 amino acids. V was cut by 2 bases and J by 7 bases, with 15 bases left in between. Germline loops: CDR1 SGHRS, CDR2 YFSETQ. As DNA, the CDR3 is TGCGCCAGCAGCTTCGGGGACACGTCCTTCGGGGAGCTGTTTTTT. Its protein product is CASSFGDTSFGELFF.

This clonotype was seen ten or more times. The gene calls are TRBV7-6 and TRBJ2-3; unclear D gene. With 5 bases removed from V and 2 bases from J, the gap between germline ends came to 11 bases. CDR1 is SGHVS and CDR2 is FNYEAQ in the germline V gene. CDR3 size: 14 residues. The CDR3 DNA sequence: TGTGCCAGCAGCGCGGAGTGGGTCACAGATACGCAGTATTTT. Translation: CASSAEWVTDTQYF. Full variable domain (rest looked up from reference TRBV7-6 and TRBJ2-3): GAGVSQSPRYKVTKRGQDVALRCDPISGHVSLYWYRQALGQGPEFLTYFNYEAQQDKSGLPNDRFSAERPEGSISTLTIQRTEQRDSAMYRCASSAEWVTDTQYFGPGTRLTVL.

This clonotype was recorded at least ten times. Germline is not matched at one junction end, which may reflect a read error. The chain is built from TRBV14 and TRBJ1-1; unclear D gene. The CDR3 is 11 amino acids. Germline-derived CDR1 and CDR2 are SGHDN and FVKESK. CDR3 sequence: CASGQNTEAFF. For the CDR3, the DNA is TGTGCCAGCGGCCAGAACACTGAAGCTTTCTTT.

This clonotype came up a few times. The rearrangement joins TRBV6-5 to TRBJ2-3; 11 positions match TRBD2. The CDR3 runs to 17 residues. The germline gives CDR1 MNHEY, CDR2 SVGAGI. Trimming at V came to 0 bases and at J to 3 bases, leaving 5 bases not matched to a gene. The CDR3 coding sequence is TGTGCCAGCAGTTACTCCCTAGCGGGGGGTGGTACAGATACGCAGTATTTT. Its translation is CASSYSLAGGGTDTQYF.

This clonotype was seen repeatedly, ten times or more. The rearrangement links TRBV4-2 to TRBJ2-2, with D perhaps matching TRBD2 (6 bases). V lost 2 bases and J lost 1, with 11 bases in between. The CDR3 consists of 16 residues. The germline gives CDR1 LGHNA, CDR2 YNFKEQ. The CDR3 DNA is TGTGCCAGCAGCCAAAGGAGCGGGCTGAACACCGGGGAGCTGTTTTTT. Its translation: CASSQRSGLNTGELFF.

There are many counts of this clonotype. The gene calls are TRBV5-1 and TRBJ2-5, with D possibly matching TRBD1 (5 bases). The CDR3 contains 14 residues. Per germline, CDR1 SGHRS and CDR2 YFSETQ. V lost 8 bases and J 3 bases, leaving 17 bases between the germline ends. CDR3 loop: CASRSDSFKETQYF. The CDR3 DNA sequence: TGCGCCAGTCGGTCTGACAGCTTTAAAGAGACCCAGTACTTC.

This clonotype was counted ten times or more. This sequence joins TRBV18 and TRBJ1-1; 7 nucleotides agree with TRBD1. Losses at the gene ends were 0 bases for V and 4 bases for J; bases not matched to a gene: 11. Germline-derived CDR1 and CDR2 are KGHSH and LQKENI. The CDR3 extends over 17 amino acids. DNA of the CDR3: TGTGCCAGCTCACCACCGGACTTGAGGGGGCTAGGCACTGAAGCTTTCTTT. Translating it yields CASSPPDLRGLGTEAFF.

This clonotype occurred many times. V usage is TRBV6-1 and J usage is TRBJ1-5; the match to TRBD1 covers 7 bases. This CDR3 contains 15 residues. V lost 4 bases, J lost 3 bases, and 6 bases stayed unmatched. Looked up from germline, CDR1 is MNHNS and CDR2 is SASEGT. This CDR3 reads CASSAGQAVNQPQHF. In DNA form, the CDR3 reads TGTGCCAGCAGTGCTGGACAGGCGGTCAATCAGCCCCAGCATTTT.

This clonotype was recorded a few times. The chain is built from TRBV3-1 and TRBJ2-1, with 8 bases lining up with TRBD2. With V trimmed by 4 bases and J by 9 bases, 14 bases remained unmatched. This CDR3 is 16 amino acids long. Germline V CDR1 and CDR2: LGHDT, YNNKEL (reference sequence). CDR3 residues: CASSPRPTGLESEQFF. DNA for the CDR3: TGTGCCAGCAGCCCCCGGCCTACGGGACTAGAGAGTGAGCAGTTCTTC.

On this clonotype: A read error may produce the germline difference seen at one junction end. The CDR3, as DNA: TGTACCAGCAGCTTGGGTTCTGGCGGGAGGTACAATGAGCAGTTCTTC. Translated: CTSSLGSGGRYNEQFF. V is TRBV5-4 and J is TRBJ2-1; 8 nucleotides align to TRBD2. Germline CDR1 SGHNT, CDR2 YYREEE (reference sequence). This CDR3 spans 16 amino acids.